These T cell receptor beta chains were read from a single sample in a study of T cell responses to AZD1222 COVID-19 vaccine. The method was immunoSEQ multiplex PCR; TCRdb's version includes in-frame clones alone and lacks a portion of them. Among roughly 160,000 clones listed, around 89% were seen once. The sequencing used peripheral blood, collected on day 0 of AZD1222 vaccination. The receptors originated from an adult in good health. Each CDR3 is given with its conserved first and last residue. The order of the fields is CDR3 length, V gene, CDR3 protein.

>14|TRBV5-6
CASSMSLANYGYTF
>14|TRBV19
CASTQGTFNEKLFF
>12|TRBV19
CASSGQLNEAFF
>14|TRBV6-5
CASRRDRGSYEQYF
>15|TRBV28
CASSLLVGGHQPQHF
>14|TRBV5-1
CASSLETGRDTQYF
>16|TRBV11-2
CASSLERNYKWDTQYF
>16|TRBV7-6
CASSSYRDRGPGELFF
>15|TRBV6-5
CASSPFREGSSGYTF
>14|TRBV9
CASSVGVEADTQYF
>14|TRBV6-1
CASSEGTGGYGYTF
>19|TRBV7-3
CASSLRGFSSGGAQETQYF
>16|TRBV3-1/TRBV3-2
CASSLSVLPACNEQFF
>12|TRBV29-1
CSVGSVDGELFF
>12|TRBV6-2/TRBV6-3
CASSLTDQPQHF
>15|TRBV27
CASSSLAGGAETQYF
>14|TRBV30
CAWGLGESNQPQHF
>12|TRBV20-1
CSASYTNTEAFF
>15|TRBV7-2
CASSFLRSPNYGYTF
>15|TRBV7-5
CARSLEDRALCEQYF
>16|TRBV5-1
CASSASRGNPTDTQYF
>15|TRBV18
CASSPVGSGTDTQYF
>14|TRBV10-3
CAISESGTNQPQHF
>17|TRBV27
CASSLLSATGSYNEQFF
>15|TRBV5-6
CASSLGQAVTGELFF
>16|TRBV6-5
CASSYSSLMGTDTQYF
>13|TRBV27
CASSWRGPDTQYF
>15|TRBV18
CASSPGAAYQETQYF
>13|TRBV30
CAWSVSNISPLHF
>13|TRBV20-1
CSASGQLGNTIYF
>15|TRBV11-2
CASSLEWGLNTEAFF